This T cell receptor (beta chain) was documented in a study of a mutant IDH1 vaccine in newly diagnosed glioma. About the study: Treated individuals were approximately 60% male and roughly 38% female, averaging about 42 years of age. Most had both radiotherapy and temozolomide beforehand; others had only one. General study findings and limits: Pseudoprogression seemed unrelated to changes in top peripheral T cell clonotypes.

Measured with immunoSEQ multiplex PCR; TCRdb has only the in-frame clones, and not every one. The repertoire has about 38,000 clones, roughly 78% of them found once; the top ten carry 9% to 10%. As for time point: baseline, week 1 (first vaccination visit). Described treatment: pre-vaccination baseline after standard-of-care therapy. Those who donated had recent WHO grade 3 or 4 IDH1-mutant, ATRX-lost astrocytomas. V lost 2 bases and J lost 7, with 7 bases in between. Germline V gives CDR1 SGHRS, CDR2 YFSETQ. The length of the CDR3 is 11 residues. Of note for this clone: Its target is not known.

The source of this sequence is a man between 40 and 49 years old with glioma. Some clones in this sample may be carry-over from other donors' samples. J is TRBJ2-7 and V is TRBV5-1; D call uncertain. The sample was PBMCs, taken from a glioma patient treated with radiotherapy, temozolomide or both. The CDR3 nucleotides read TGCGCCAGCAGCTTAAGAAGAGAGCAGTACTTC. Protein sequence: CASSLRREQYF. The complete variable domain, with remaining parts taken from reference TRBV5-1 and TRBJ2-7, reads KAGVTQTPRYLIKTRGQQVTLSCSPISGHRSVSWYQQTPGQGLQFLFEYFSETQRNKGNFPGRFSGRQFSNSRSEMNVSTLELGDSALYLCASSLRREQYFGPGTRLTVT.